A selection of T cell receptor beta chains follows, all from one sample in a study of T-cell reconstitution after alpha-beta-depleted transplantation in children. TCRdb analysed the PCR reads with MiXCR anew, one entry per CDR3 protein. Among roughly 30,000 distinct CDR3 sequences, 6% to 8.5% were seen once, and the ten largest hold 27%. The sequenced sample was peripheral blood, obtained 60 days after TCRalphabeta/CD19-depleted stem cell transplant. Receptors originate from a child under two years old who had a stem cell transplant for acute myeloid leukemia, so the T cells may come from the graft donor. Each CDR3 is given with its conserved first and last residue. D genes are given only for firm matches.

>TRBV9|-
CASSPQGASNQPHHF
>TRBV7-2|-
CASSLTRWGQPQHF
>TRBV20-1|TRBD2
CSARDGRGGGNRGAYNEQFF
>TRBV2|-
CASSEGGARTDTQYF
>TRBV12-3/TRBV12-4|-
CASSLVHRDQYF
>TRBV6-5|-
CASSYSQGPEKLFF
>TRBV5-6|-
CASSLRRGGADTQYF
>TRBV10-3|TRBD2
CAISNEIAGGSRFTDTQYF
>TRBV29-1|TRBD1
CSVEESDRGAYEQYF
>TRBV28|-
CASSFGQETQYF
>TRBV20-1|-
CCARAATPRGFRITDTQYF
>TRBV7-8|TRBD2
CASSLGGGSRYNEQFF
>TRBV7-9|-
CASVSGSTETQYF
>TRBV5-1|TRBD1
CASSLDTGGTYEQYF
>TRBV5-8|-
CASSLRYEQYF
>TRBV14|-
CASSLSTAYGYTF
>TRBV23-1|-
CASSPTYEQYF
>TRBV10-3|-
CAIFNIWSYEQYF
>TRBV18|-
CASSPSTGSYEQYF
>TRBV27|-
CASSRQGLNEKLFF
>TRBV25-1|TRBD1
CASRSQGARQPQHF
>TRBV27|-
CASSPLDRREETQYF
>TRBV20-1|-
CSARDRAGLFNEQFF
>TRBV19|TRBD2
CASSIGGGYNEQFF
>TRBV4-3|TRBD2
CASSHDRGGRNIQYF
>TRBV9|-
CASSVGGEGQNTEAFF
>TRBV24-1|-
CATSRGKAGYGYTF
>TRBV5-8|TRBD2
CASSWTSGPYNEQFF
>TRBV11-1|-
CASSLVPGMRETQYF
>TRBV19|-
CASSIYFTDTQYF
>TRBV29-1|TRBD1
CSVSPRDRGYEQYF
>TRBV7-3|-
CASSSGDRSYNEQFF
>TRBV15|-
CATSREHSLGQNGYTF
>TRBV6-1|TRBD1
CASTLGQGVYTF
>TRBV7-9|TRBD1
CASSTPRDRVVEQYF
>TRBV7-2|-
CASSPRRANTGELFF
>TRBV7-9|TRBD2
CASSLVLGTSTHYEQYF
>TRBV27|TRBD2
CASSFSGPSYEQYF
>TRBV6-1|-
CASSEGRTQYF
>TRBV9|-
CASSPGASSYNEQFF
>TRBV10-3|-
CAIRTGGNTEAFF
>TRBV6-2/TRBV6-3|TRBD2
CASAQGLAGSYEQYF
>TRBV9|-
CASSVEGAYGYTF
>TRBV4-2|-
CASSQDVAYNEQFF
>TRBV7-9|-
CASSLDGYNYGYTF
>TRBV28|-
CASSVPGSVSYEQYF
>TRBV18|TRBD2
CASSPLAGTADNEQFF
>TRBV2|-
CASTTENTEAFF
>TRBV10-3|TRBD2
CAISPGLAGGPGANVLTF
>TRBV6-1|-
CASSEALQDTQYF
>TRBV9|TRBD1
CASSPDRGFGEQYF
>TRBV24-1|-
CATRPRDSNQPQHF
>TRBV5-6|TRBD2
CASSLLADSSKGQYF
>TRBV6-2/TRBV6-3|TRBD1
CASSRTRQGLSNQPQHF
>TRBV4-3|-
CASRSRAEGNIQYF
>TRBV7-2|TRBD2
CASSFRGVADTPLYEQYF
>TRBV7-3|-
CASSPEGTDTQYF
>TRBV7-2|-
CASSFPAWNFSNYGYTF
>TRBV4-3|-
CASSQDLTDLGNTIYF